This T cell receptor (beta chain) was sequenced during a study of post-analysis software for immune sequencing data. Study-level points and caveats: With TRBV5-6, TRBV5-1 and TRBV20-1 included, 5 or 6 TRBV segments were more frequent in patients than in controls.

Unique molecular identifiers had been added to the TCR beta cDNA libraries. In TCRdb, the PCR reads were re-called with MiXCR into one record per CDR3 protein. The table shows roughly 400,000 distinct CDR3 sequences, with approximately 37% occurring only once. The CDR3 sequence is 16 residues long. Trimming took off 0 bases at V and 3 bases at J, with 11 bases between the two ends. Germline V gene sequence: CDR1 LGHNA, CDR2 YSLEER. Notes on this clonotype: No antigen is known for it.

The clonotype was recovered from a girl aged 2-15 years with multiple sclerosis. The source material was blood. The J gene is TRBJ1-4, the V gene TRBV4-3; D gene ambiguous. The CDR3 nucleotides read TGCGCCAGCAGCCAAGATTGGAGGAGTGCTAATGAAAAACTGTTTTTT. Translating gives CASSQDWRSANEKLFF.